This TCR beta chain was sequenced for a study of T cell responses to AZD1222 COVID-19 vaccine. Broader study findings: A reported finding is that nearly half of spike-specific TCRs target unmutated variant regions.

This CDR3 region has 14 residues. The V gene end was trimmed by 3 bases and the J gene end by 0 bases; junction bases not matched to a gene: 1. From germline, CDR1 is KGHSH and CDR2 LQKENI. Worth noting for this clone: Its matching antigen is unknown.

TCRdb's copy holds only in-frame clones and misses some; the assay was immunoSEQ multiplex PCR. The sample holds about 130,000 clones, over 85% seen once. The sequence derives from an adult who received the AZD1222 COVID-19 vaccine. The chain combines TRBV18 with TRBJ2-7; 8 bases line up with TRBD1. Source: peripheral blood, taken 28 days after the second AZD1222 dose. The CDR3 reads CASSPGQASYEQYF. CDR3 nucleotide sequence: TGTGCCAGCTCACCGGGACAGGCCTCCTACGAGCAGTACTTC. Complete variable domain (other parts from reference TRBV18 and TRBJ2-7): NAGVMQNPRHLVRRRGQEARLRCSPMKGHSHVYWYRQLPEEGLKFMVYLQKENIIDESGMPKERFSAEFPKEGPSILRIQQVVRGDSAAYFCASSPGQASYEQYFGPGTRLTVT.